The rows below give T cell receptor beta chains drawn from one sample of a study of blood T cell repertoires in COVID-19. The data were produced by immunoSEQ multiplex PCR, yet TCRdb's version contains in-frame clones alone and is incomplete. The sample includes about 200,000 clones, 75% to 85% of them seen just once. Material for sequencing was PBMCs or T cells enriched from blood (not recorded which). Receptor source: a man aged 35 to 55 who had recovered from COVID-19. Each CDR3 is given with its conserved first and last residue. The D gene is left open where the match is weak. Only some rows state a clone size, as once, few, many or a class for expanded clones.

abundance | j_gene | v_gene | d_gene | CDR3nt | CDR3aa
NA | TRBJ1-4 | TRBV6-2/TRBV6-3 | TRBD1 | TGTGCCAGCACCCCCGCAGGGGACAGGCGGGAAAAACTGTTTTTT | CASTPAGDRREKLFF
NA | TRBJ1-1 | TRBV7-9 | NA | TGTGCCACTAGGACGGGGATGAACACTGAAGCTTTCTTT | CATRTGMNTEAFF
NA | TRBJ1-1 | TRBV15 | NA | TGTGCCACCAGCGTTATCCTGAACACTGAAGCTTTCTTT | CATSVILNTEAFF
NA | TRBJ1-1 | TRBV10-1 | TRBD1 | TGCGCCAGCAGACAGACAGGGACCACTGAAGCTTTCTTT | CASRQTGTTEAFF
NA | TRBJ1-4 | TRBV28 | NA | TGTGCCAGCGTCCAGGGGAATGAAAAACTGTTTTTT | CASVQGNEKLFF
NA | TRBJ1-2 | TRBV3-1/TRBV3-2 | TRBD1 | TGTGCCAGCAGCCAACCTCAGGGGGGCTATGGCTACACCTTC | CASSQPQGGYGYTF
NA | TRBJ1-5 | TRBV6-5 | NA | TGTGCCAGCAGTCCGAGAGGCGGTTATCAGCCCCAGCATTTT | CASSPRGGYQPQHF
few | TRBJ1-2 | TRBV5-4 | NA | TGTGCCAGCAGCTTGGGAGTAAACTATGGCTACACCTTC | CASSLGVNYGYTF
NA | TRBJ2-3 | TRBV5-1 | NA | TGCGCCAGCAGCTTGGAGGGGAGCACAGATACGCAGTATTTT | CASSLEGSTDTQYF
NA | TRBJ2-1 | TRBV25-1 | NA | TGTGCCAGCAGTGAATCTCCAATTCTAGAGTACTCCTACAATGAGCAGTTCTTC | CASSESPILEYSYNEQFF
NA | TRBJ1-1 | TRBV6-2/TRBV6-3 | TRBD1 | TGTGCCAGCAGTCGACAGGGGGTGGCCACTGAAGCTTTCTTT | CASSRQGVATEAFF
few | TRBJ1-6 | TRBV5-8 | TRBD1 | TGTGCCAGCAGCTGGGGGGCAGGGGGGAATTCACCCCTCCACTTT | CASSWGAGGNSPLHF
NA | TRBJ2-2 | TRBV24-1 | NA | TGTGCCACCAGTGAAGGAGGGGCCGGGGAGCTGTTTTTT | CATSEGGAGELFF
NA | TRBJ1-2 | TRBV12-3/TRBV12-4 | NA | TGTGCCAGCAGCACAGGCTATGGCTACACCTTC | CASSTGYGYTF
NA | TRBJ1-1 | TRBV6-5 | TRBD1 | TGTGCCAGCAGTATTCGGGACAGTGGCACTGAAGCTTTCTTT | CASSIRDSGTEAFF
once | TRBJ2-1 | TRBV7-7 | NA | TGTGCCAGCAGCTTAGACAGGGAAAATGAGCAGTTCTTC | CASSLDRENEQFF
NA | TRBJ2-3 | TRBV12-3/TRBV12-4 | NA | TGTGCCAGCAGTTTCTCCACAGATACGCAGTATTTT | CASSFSTDTQYF
NA | TRBJ1-5 | TRBV2 | NA | TGTGCCAGCAGTCGACAGGACCGCAATCAGCCCCAGCATTTT | CASSRQDRNQPQHF
NA | TRBJ2-5 | TRBV5-1 | TRBD1 | TGCGCCAGCAGCTCCTCCGGACAGGGCCAAGAGACCCAGTACTTC | CASSSSGQGQETQYF
few | TRBJ2-3 | TRBV5-4 | NA | TGTGCCAGCAGCTGGATAGGGGGAAGTGGGGGTACGCAGTATTTT | CASSWIGGSGGTQYF
NA | TRBJ2-7 | TRBV30 | NA | TGTGCCTGGAGTCCAAACTACGAGCAGTACTTC | CAWSPNYEQYF
once | TRBJ1-4 | TRBV30 | NA | TGTGCCTGGAGTCCTCCTTCCGGGCCTACGGGGACTAATGAAAAACTGTTTTTT | CAWSPPSGPTGTNEKLFF
NA | TRBJ1-1 | TRBV19 | NA | TGTGCCAGTAGTATAACAGGGATTCGGACTGAAGCTTTCTTT | CASSITGIRTEAFF
NA | TRBJ2-2 | TRBV7-7 | TRBD2 | TGTGCTAGCGTCCGACTAGCGGGAGGATCTTACGGGGAGCTGTTTTTT | CASVRLAGGSYGELFF
NA | TRBJ2-1 | TRBV5-1 | TRBD2 | TGCGCCAGCAGCCCACCTAGCGGGAGCGCCTACAATGAGCAGTTCTTC | CASSPPSGSAYNEQFF
NA | TRBJ1-6 | TRBV7-9 | TRBD1 | TGTGCCAGCAGCTCGGGACAGGGTGGCTCACCCCTCCACTTT | CASSSGQGGSPLHF
few | TRBJ1-2 | TRBV19 | TRBD1 | TGTGCCAGTAGTTACCCCGGGACAGGGTATGGCTACACCTTC | CASSYPGTGYGYTF
NA | TRBJ1-1 | TRBV6-2/TRBV6-3 | NA | TGTGCCAGCAGCTTAACACAGGAGAACACTGAAGCTTTCTTT | CASSLTQENTEAFF
NA | TRBJ2-3 | TRBV7-2 | TRBD2 | TGTGCCAGCAGCGGTGTCGGGGCTAGCGGGAGGACTAGCACAGATACGCAGTATTTT | CASSGVGASGRTSTDTQYF
NA | TRBJ1-1 | TRBV9 | NA | TGTGCCAGCAGCGTCCATCCTCCAGGGATGAACACTGAAGCTTTCTTT | CASSVHPPGMNTEAFF
NA | TRBJ1-4 | TRBV4-3 | TRBD1 | TGCGCCAGCACCGAGCTACAGGGGCCTAATGAAAAACTGTTTTTT | CASTELQGPNEKLFF